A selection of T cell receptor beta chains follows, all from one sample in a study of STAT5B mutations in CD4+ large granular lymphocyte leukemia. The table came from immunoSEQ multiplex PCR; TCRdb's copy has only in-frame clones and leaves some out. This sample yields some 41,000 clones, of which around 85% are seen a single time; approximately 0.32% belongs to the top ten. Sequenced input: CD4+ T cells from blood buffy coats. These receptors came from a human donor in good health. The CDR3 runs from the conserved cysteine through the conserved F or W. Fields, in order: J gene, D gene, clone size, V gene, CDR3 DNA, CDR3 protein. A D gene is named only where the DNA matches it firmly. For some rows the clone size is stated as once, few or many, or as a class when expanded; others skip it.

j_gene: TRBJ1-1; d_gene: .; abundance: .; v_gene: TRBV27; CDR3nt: TGTGCCAGCAGTCCTTGGACCGGTGGTGGTGAAGCTTTCTTT; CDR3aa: CASSPWTGGGEAFF
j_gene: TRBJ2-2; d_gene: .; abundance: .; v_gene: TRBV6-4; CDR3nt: TGTGCCAGCAGTCCAGGGGCGCTGAACACCGGGGAGCTGTTTTTT; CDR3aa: CASSPGALNTGELFF
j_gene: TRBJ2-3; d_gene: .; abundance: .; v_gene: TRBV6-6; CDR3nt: TGTGCCAGCAGGGCCGAGGGGGGCACAGATACGCAGTATTTT; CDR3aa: CASRAEGGTDTQYF
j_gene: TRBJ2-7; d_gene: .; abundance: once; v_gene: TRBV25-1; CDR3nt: TGTGCCAGCAGTGATACTGGGGGGGGCAACTCCTACGAGCAGTACTTC; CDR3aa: CASSDTGGGNSYEQYF
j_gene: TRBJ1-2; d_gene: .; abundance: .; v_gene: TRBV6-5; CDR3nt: TGTGCCAGCAGACAGGAACAGGGTTATGGCTACACCTTC; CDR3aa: CASRQEQGYGYTF
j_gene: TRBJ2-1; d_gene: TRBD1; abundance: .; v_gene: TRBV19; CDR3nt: TGTGCCAGTAGTCGGACAGGGAGCTACAATGAGCAGTTCTTC; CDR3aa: CASSRTGSYNEQFF
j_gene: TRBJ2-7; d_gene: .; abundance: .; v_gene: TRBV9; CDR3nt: TGTGCCAGCAGCGGTGGGTTGGGGGAGAGTAACGAGCAGTACTTC; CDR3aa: CASSGGLGESNEQYF
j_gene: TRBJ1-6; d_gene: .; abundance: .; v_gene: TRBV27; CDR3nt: TGTGCCAGCAGTTTAACCGGGACCACTCTCCACTTT; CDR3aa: CASSLTGTTLHF
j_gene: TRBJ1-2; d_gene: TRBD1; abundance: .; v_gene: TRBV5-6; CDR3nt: TGTGCCAGCAGCTGGACAGGGGGCTTGGGTGGCTACACCTTC; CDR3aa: CASSWTGGLGGYTF
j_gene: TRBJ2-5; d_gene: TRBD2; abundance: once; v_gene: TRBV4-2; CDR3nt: TGTGCCAGCAGCCAGGGGACTAACCAAGAGACCCAGTACTTC; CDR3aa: CASSQGTNQETQYF
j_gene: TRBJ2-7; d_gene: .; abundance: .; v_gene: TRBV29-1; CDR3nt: TGCAGCGTTGTGGTGGGTGGCGGGCGCTACGAGCAGTACTTC; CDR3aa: CSVVVGGGRYEQYF
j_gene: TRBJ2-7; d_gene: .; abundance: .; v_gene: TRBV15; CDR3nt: TGTGCCACCAGCAGGGGCTACGAGCAGTACTTC; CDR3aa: CATSRGYEQYF
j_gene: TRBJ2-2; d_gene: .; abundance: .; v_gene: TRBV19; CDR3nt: TGTGCCAGTAGTATACCCAGCGTTAGCACCGGGGAGCTGTTTTTT; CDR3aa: CASSIPSVSTGELFF
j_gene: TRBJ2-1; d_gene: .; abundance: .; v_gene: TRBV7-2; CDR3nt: TGTGCCAGCAGCTTGGCCTCGAGCTCCTACAATGAGCAGTTCTTC; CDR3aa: CASSLASSSYNEQFF
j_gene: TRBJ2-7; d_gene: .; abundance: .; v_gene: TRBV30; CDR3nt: TGTGCCTGGGGCTCCGACCGGCAGGAGCAGTACTTC; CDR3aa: CAWGSDRQEQYF
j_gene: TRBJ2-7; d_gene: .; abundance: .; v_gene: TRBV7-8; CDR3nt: TGTGCCAGCAGCCCACTGGGACCCGGACTATACGAGCAGTACTTC; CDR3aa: CASSPLGPGLYEQYF
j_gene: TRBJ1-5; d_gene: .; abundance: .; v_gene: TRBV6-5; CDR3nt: TGTGCCAGCAGTTTCTCCGTTAATAGCAATCAGCCCCAGCATTTT; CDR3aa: CASSFSVNSNQPQHF
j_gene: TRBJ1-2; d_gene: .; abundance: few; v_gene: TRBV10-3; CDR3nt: TGTGCCATCAGTGAAAGGCAGGAGAACTATGGCTACACCTTC; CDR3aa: CAISERQENYGYTF
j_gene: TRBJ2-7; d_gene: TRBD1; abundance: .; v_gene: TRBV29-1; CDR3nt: TGCAGCGTTGAATCGGGACAGGGGATTACCTACGAGCAGTACTTC; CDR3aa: CSVESGQGITYEQYF
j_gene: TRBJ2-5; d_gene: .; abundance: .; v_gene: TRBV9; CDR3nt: TGTGCCAGCAGCGTAGTGGCAGAAGAGACCCAGTACTTC; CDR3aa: CASSVVAEETQYF
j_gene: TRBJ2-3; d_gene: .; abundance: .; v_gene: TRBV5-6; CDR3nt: TGTGCCAGCAGCTCGGACAGTCGCACAGATACGCAGTATTTT; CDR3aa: CASSSDSRTDTQYF
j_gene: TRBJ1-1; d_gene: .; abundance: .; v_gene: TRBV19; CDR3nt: TGTGCCAGTAGCCCATGGGGGGGCGGTAACACTGAAGCTTTCTTT; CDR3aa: CASSPWGGGNTEAFF
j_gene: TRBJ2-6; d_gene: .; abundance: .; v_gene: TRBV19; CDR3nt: TGTGCCAGTAGTATTTGGAGCTCTGGGGCCAACGTCCTGACTTTC; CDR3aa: CASSIWSSGANVLTF
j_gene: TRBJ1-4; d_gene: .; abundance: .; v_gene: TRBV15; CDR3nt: TGTGCCACCAGCAGCACCAAGGGGACTAATGAAAAACTGTTTTTT; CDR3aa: CATSSTKGTNEKLFF
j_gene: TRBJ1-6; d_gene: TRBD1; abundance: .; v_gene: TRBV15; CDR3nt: TGTGCCACCAGCAGGGGACAGGTTTACGATTCACCCCTCCACTTT; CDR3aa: CATSRGQVYDSPLHF
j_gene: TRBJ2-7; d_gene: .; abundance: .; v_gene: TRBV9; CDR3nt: TGTGCCAGCAGCGTAGGTAACAGGGCCGACGAGCAGTACTTC; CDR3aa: CASSVGNRADEQYF
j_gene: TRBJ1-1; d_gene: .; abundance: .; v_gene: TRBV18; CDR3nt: TGTGCCAGCTCACCACTGGGGATGAACACTGAAGCTTTCTTT; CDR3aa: CASSPLGMNTEAFF
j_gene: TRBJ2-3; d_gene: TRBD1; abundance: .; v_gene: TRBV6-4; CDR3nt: TGTGCCAGCAGTGACTCCGCGACAGGGGCTGCAGATACGCAGTATTTT; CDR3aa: CASSDSATGAADTQYF
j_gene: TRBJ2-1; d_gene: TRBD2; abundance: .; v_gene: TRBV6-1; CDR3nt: TGTGCCAGCAGTGAATCTCGGGAGGGCTCCTACAATGAGCAGTTCTTC; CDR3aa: CASSESREGSYNEQFF
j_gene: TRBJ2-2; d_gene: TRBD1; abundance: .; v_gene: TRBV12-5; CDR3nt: TGTGCTAGTGGTTTGCCACAAGCCGACAGGGGGTACACCGGGGAGCTGTTTTTT; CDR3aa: CASGLPQADRGYTGELFF
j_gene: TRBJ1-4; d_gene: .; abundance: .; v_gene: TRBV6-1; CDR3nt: TGTGCCAGCAGTGAAGCGTCGGGACCGGGTGAAAAACTGTTTTTT; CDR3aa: CASSEASGPGEKLFF
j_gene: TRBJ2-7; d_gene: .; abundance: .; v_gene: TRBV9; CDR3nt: TGTGCCAGCAGCGTAGCGACGGCTCCCACCTACGAGCAGTACTTC; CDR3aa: CASSVATAPTYEQYF